This entry lists 12 T cell receptor beta chains sequenced from one sample in a study of regulatory T cells in long-lasting Graves disease. Time point noted: persistent/refractory GD, antithyroid drugs over 5 years with positive TRAb. PBMCs were the source of the RNA used for TCR sequencing. Through Arm-PCR of CDR3 regions and iRepertoire HTBI primers, TCR beta libraries were built. TCRdb analysed the multiplex PCR reads with MiXCR anew, one entry per CDR3 protein. The sample carries around 430,000 distinct CDR3 sequences, around a fifth recorded once. The source was peripheral blood mononuclear cells (PBMCs), collected when the disease was refractory, from a patient treated with antithyroid drugs. All receptors derive from a female donor with Graves disease.

This clonotype was found many times. J is TRBJ2-5 and V is TRBV7-3; TRBD1 matches 8 bases. CDR3 size: 14 residues. Trimming cost V 8 bases and J 5 bases; bases outside gene matches: 10. The germline gives CDR1 SGHTA, CDR2 FQGTGA. CDR3 coding DNA: TGTGCCAGCCACGATCAGGGGGCCTCGGAGACCCAGTACTTC. This sequence encodes CASHDQGASETQYF. Based on the CDR3 plus reference TRBV7-3 and TRBJ2-5, the full variable domain is GAGVSQTPSNKVTEKGKYVELRCDPISGHTALYWYRQSLGQGPEFLIYFQGTGAADDSGLPNDRFFAVRPEGSVSTLKIQRTERGDSAVYLCASHDQGASETQYFGPGTRLLVL.

This clonotype appeared many times. In DNA, the CDR3 is TGTGCCAGCAGTTTGGCTAGCGGGGGGAGTTGGGAGACCCAGTACTTC. Translating it yields CASSLASGGSWETQYF. The rearrangement links TRBV12-3 or TRBV12-4 to TRBJ2-5; 11 bases fit TRBD2. CDR3 length: 16 amino acids. Trimming took 3 bases from V and 5 from J; bases not matched to a gene: 8.

V and J are TRBV5-1 and TRBJ2-7; possibly TRBD2 for D (6 bases). Per germline, CDR1 SGHRS and CDR2 YFSETQ. Trimming cost V 4 bases and J 5 bases, with 19 bases left between them. The CDR3 runs to 15 residues. The CDR3 spells CASSPGAGRSNEQYF. CDR3 sequence (DNA): TGCGCCAGCAGCCCTGGGGCAGGGAGGAGCAACGAGCAGTACTTC.

The sample holds many counts of this clonotype. The CDR3 DNA sequence: TGTGCCAGCAGCCAAACAACCGAGACCCAGTACTTC. Amino acid sequence: CASSQTTETQYF. The chain couples TRBV7-2 to TRBJ2-5; D uncertain. V was cut by 5 bases and J by 5 bases, with 9 bases left in between. Germline V lookup: CDR1 SGHTA, CDR2 FQGNSA. The CDR3 runs to 12 residues.

This clonotype has only a few counts. V is TRBV5-5 and J is TRBJ2-5; TRBD2 matches at 7 bases. CDR3 size: 15 residues. The trim removed 4 bases at V and 1 base at J, leaving 7 bases unmatched. Germline CDR1 and CDR2: SGHKS and YYEKEE (reference sequence). The CDR3 reads CASSQSSGFQETQYF. In DNA, the CDR3 is TGTGCCAGCAGCCAGAGTAGCGGGTTCCAAGAGACCCAGTACTTC.

This clonotype has a handful of counts. V and J are TRBV7-9 and TRBJ1-2; tentative D call: TRBD1 (6 bases). Deletions cut 4 bases from V and 0 bases from J, with 12 bases between. The germline V gene has CDR1 SEHNR and CDR2 FQNEAQ (reference sequence). The CDR3 sequence is 15 residues long. DNA for the CDR3: TGTGCCAGCAGCTACACAGGGAGTTCTAACTATGGCTACACCTTC. Translated: CASSYTGSSNYGYTF.

There are many counts of this clonotype. CDR3 protein: CASTWGLTEAFF. CDR3 bases: TGTGCCAGCACCTGGGGGTTAACTGAAGCTTTCTTT. The chain is built from TRBV5-6 and TRBJ1-1; tentatively, D is TRBD1 (5 bases). CDR3 length: 12 amino acids. V was pared by 6 bases and J by 5 bases, with 11 bases between. The germline gives CDR1 SGHDT, CDR2 YYEEEE.

This clonotype was picked up a small number of times. The chain links TRBV20-1 to TRBJ2-7; the D gene is possibly TRBD2 (5 bases). Per the germline V gene, CDR1 is DFQATT and CDR2 is SNEGSKA (reference sequence). CDR3 length equals 13 residues. With 6 bases removed from V and 0 bases from J, the gap between germline ends came to 12 bases. CDR3 sequence (DNA): TGCAGTGCCCCAAAAGAGGGCTCCTACGAGCAGTACTTC. Amino acids: CSAPKEGSYEQYF.

This clonotype was seen ten or more times. The chain employs TRBV20-1 and TRBJ1-1; 8 bases agree with TRBD1. This CDR3 region has 12 residues. CDR1 is DFQATT and CDR2 is SNEGSKA in the germline V gene (reference sequence). The CDR3 region is CSAGGANTEAFF. CDR3 bases: TGCAGCGCAGGGGGCGCGAACACTGAAGCTTTCTTT.

The table lists this clonotype with a few counts. In DNA, the CDR3 is TGTGCCAGCAGCGGTAACAGGGAGTCGAGCTATGGCTACACCTTC. Translating gives CASSGNRESSYGYTF. The rearrangement uses TRBV9 and TRBJ1-2, with D perhaps matching TRBD1 (6 bases). Trimming cost V 3 bases and J 4 bases, with 16 bases left between them. Germline V gene sequence: CDR1 SGDLS, CDR2 YYNGEE. CDR3 length: 15 amino acids.

This clonotype came up once. A clone one base away is much larger, so this may be a read error. V is TRBV7-2 and J is TRBJ1-6, with 7 bases aligning to TRBD1. The germline CDR1 and CDR2 sequences are SGHTA and FQGNSA. The CDR3 contains 14 residues. CDR3 protein: CASSLRQGSSLLHF. CDR3 nucleotides: TGTGCCAGCAGCCTCCGACAGGGTAGCTCACTCCTCCACTTT.

V and J are TRBV10-3 and TRBJ1-6; D gene uncertain. This CDR3 is 15 amino acids long. V lost 0 bases to trimming and J lost 6 bases, with 9 bases between them. CDR1 and CDR2 from the germline V gene are ENHRY and SYGVKD. The CDR3, as DNA: TGTGCCATCAGTGAGTCGACGGGAGGTAATTCACCCCTCCACTTT. Translating gives CAISESTGGNSPLHF.